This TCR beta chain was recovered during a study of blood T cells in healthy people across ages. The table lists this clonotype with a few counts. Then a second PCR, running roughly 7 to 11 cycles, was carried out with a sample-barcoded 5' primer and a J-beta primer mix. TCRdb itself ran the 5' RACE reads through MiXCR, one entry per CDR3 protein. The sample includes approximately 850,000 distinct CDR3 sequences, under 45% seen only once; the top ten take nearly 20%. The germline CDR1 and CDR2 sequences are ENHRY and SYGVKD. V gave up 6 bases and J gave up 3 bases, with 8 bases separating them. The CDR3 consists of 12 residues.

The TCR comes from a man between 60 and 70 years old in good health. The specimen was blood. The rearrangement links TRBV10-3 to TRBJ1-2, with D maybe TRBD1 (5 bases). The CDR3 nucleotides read TGTGCCATCAGGGGGACCGACTATGGCTACACCTTC. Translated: CAIRGTDYGYTF.